This T cell receptor beta chain was obtained from a study of blood T cell repertoires in COVID-19 (TCRdb year 2020). With respect to the entire study: Samples from collaborators originated in the United States, Italy and Spain and spanned both the acute and convalescent phases of COVID-19. The material from the prospective study consisted of cDNA or gDNA derived from T cells, B-cell-depleted T cells, or PBMCs. The dataset comprised deeply sampled blood TCRbeta repertoires from subjects exposed to, actively infected with, or recovered from COVID-19. The repertoires were released in a freely available public database intended as a resource for research on the immune response to SARS-CoV-2. The samples were drawn from the first 160 participants of the ongoing ImmuneRACE study and from 1,254 subjects provided by 6 global collaborators. Sample metadata almost always included a de-identified subject ID, COVID-19 status, age in years and sex. HLA class I and class II types, where available, came from metadata supplied by the sample provider rather than from assay-based typing. The paper as a whole reports these results and caveats: The amount of clinical and demographic metadata varied by source and participant and was provided uncurated.

The immunoSEQ Assay, a bias-controlled multiplex PCR, was used to amplify TCRbeta CDR3 regions from genomic DNA. As for the original processing: The number of nucleated cells in each sample was estimated from the amplification of reference gene primers within the assay. To quantify the absolute abundance of each unique TCRbeta CDR3 rearrangement, sequence reads were collapsed and filtered. For each sample, productive Simpson clonality was calculated by taking the square root of Simpson's diversity index across productive rearrangements. The clones in this table, taken by TCRdb from immuneACCESS, are in-frame only. Not every clone is retained; where verified, under half of the shortfall comes from an unresolved V gene, and the cause of the rest is unknown. V, J and clone size are taken as reported in that table, and D and trimming were inferred from the DNA itself. The sample data list 150,000 to 200,000 clones, and around 82% of these were observed just once. Jointly, the top ten make up around 20% of the sample.

Another Seattle source contributed samples from volunteer blood donors who had recovered from COVID-19. Each collaborating institution followed its own protocols to collect whole blood in K2EDTA tubes. For TCRbeta analysis, collaborators shipped samples as frozen whole blood, isolated PBMCs, or DNA extracted from either of those sample types. The CDR3 runs 15 amino acids, cysteine and phenylalanine included. Here the CDR3 DNA is all that survives: 45 bases in frame from base 1. Here V drops 5 bases and J drops 7 bases, and the junction holds 7 bases not matched to any gene. CDR1 and CDR2 are read off the germline V gene as MNHEY and SVGAGI. Turning to this clone: This clone's antigen is unknown. The sample holds no much larger clone one base away, and base qualities are not on file.

Material: peripheral blood. The V and J segments used are TRBV6-5 and TRBJ1-5; TRBD1 aligns with 11 central bases. The TCR comes from a woman in her 70s who had recovered from COVID-19. At the DNA level, the sequence is TGTGCCAGCAGTCTGGACAGGGGGCTAGGGCAGCCCCAGCATTTT. It specifies CASSLDRGLGQPQHF.